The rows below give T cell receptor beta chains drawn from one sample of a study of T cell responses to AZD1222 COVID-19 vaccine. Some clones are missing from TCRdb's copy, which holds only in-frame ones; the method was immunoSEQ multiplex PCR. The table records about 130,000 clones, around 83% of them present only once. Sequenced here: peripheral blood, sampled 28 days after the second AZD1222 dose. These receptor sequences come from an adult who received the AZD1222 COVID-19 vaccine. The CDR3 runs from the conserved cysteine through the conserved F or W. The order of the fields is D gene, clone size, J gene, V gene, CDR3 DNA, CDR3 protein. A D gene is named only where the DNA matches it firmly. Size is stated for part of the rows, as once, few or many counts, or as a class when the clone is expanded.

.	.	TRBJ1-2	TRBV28	TGTGCCACCTTCCCTTCCCAAGGGGGACCGGGTGGCTACACCTTC	CATFPSQGGPGGYTF
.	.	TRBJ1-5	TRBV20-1	TGCAGTGCTAGTACGGGGGACCATCAGCCCCAGCATTTT	CSASTGDHQPQHF
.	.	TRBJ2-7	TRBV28	TGTGCCAGCAGTTTACTAGGGGACACCCGCGAGCAGTACTTC	CASSLLGDTREQYF
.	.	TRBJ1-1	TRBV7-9	TGTGCCAGCAGTCGAGACCGGGAAAGGGAAGCTTTCTTT	CASSRDREREAFF
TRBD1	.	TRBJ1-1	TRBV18	TGTGCCAGCTCCCCCTCTATAGACAGGGACACTGAAGCTTTCTTT	CASSPSIDRDTEAFF
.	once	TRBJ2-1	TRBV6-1	TGTGCCAGCAGTGGGGCGCTCCTAAGGGATGAGCAGTTCTTC	CASSGALLRDEQFF
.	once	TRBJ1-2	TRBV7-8	TGTGCCAGCAGCTTAGGTCCCGCTAACTATGGCTACACCTTC	CASSLGPANYGYTF
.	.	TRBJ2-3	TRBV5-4	TGTGCCAGCAGCTTGGCCAGGCCACTTTCGGAAGATACGCAGTATTTT	CASSLARPLSEDTQYF
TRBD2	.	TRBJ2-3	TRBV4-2	TGTGCCAGCGGAAGAGGTAGCGGGGGTGAGGATACGCAGTATTTT	CASGRGSGGEDTQYF
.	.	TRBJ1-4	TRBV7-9	TGTGCCAGCAGCCCTCCCGGGCCGGGTGGGACTAATGAAAAACTGTTTTTT	CASSPPGPGGTNEKLFF
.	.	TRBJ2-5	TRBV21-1	TGTGCCAGCAGCTTAAAGGGGAGGACCCAGTACTTC	CASSLKGRTQYF
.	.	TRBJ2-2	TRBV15	TGTGCCACCAGCAGAGATGGTTGGGGGCAAGGCTTGAACACCGGGGAGCTGTTTTTT	CATSRDGWGQGLNTGELFF
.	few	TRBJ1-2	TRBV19	TGTGCCAGTAGTATCGGTGGCTACACCTTC	CASSIGGYTF
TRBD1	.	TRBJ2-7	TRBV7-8	TGTGCCAGCAGCTCAATCGGGACAGATAGCTCCTACGAGCAGTACTTC	CASSSIGTDSSYEQYF
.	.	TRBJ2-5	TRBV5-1	TGCGCCAGCAGCTTTCAGCAGGAGGAGACCCAGTACTTC	CASSFQQEETQYF
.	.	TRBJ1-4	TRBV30	TGTGCCTGGAGTGTTACTGGCCAGATGGTGTTTTTT	CAWSVTGQMVFF
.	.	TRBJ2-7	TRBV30	TGTGCCTGGAGGGGTTCTAGGTTAGTCGCCTACGAGCAGTACTTC	CAWRGSRLVAYEQYF
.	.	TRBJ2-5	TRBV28	TGTGCCAGCAGCATCGGTGCAGGGGCGGGAGAGACCCAGTACTTC	CASSIGAGAGETQYF
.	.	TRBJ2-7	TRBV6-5	TGTGCCAGCGGGGGGACCTACGAGCAGTACTTC	CASGGTYEQYF
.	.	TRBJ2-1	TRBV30	TGTGCCTGGAGCGGGGACAAGGGGACATACAATGAGCAGTTCTTC	CAWSGDKGTYNEQFF
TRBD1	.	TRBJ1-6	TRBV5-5	TGTGCCAGCAGCTTGAGCAGGGGGCGTATTAATTCACCCCTCCACTTT	CASSLSRGRINSPLHF
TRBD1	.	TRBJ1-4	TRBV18	TGTGCCAGCTCACCACCTCTCCTAGAGGGGGCAGCAACTAATGAAAAACTGTTTTTT	CASSPPLLEGAATNEKLFF
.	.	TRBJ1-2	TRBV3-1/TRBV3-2	TGTGCCAGCAGACGACGGGGTGGCTACACCTTC	CASRRRGGYTF
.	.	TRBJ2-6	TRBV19	TGTGCCACCCCGGCCGTCCCGTACTCTGGGGCCAACGTCCTGACTTTC	CATPAVPYSGANVLTF
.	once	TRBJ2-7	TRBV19	TGTGCCAGTAGTACCACTAAACGCCCGGGACTCATAACCTACGAGCAGTACTTC	CASSTTKRPGLITYEQYF
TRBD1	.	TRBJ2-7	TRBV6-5	TGTGCCACCCGGACAGGGAGCGACTTCTACGAGCAGTACTTC	CATRTGSDFYEQYF
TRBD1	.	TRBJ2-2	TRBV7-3	TGTGCCAGCAGCTTCCGACCAAGGACAGGGGATATTTGGAACACCGGGGAGCTGTTTTTT	CASSFRPRTGDIWNTGELFF
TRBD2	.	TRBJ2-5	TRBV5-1	TGCGCCAGCAGCCTAGGGACTAGCGGGGCCGAAGAGACCCAGTACTTC	CASSLGTSGAEETQYF
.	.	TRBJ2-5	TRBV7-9	TGTGCCAGCAGCTTAGTCGGGGGTTCAGAGACCCAGTACTTC	CASSLVGGSETQYF
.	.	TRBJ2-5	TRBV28	TGTGCCAGCAGTTTGCCGAACAGCCTGCAAGAGACCCAGTACTTC	CASSLPNSLQETQYF
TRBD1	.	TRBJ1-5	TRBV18	TGTGCCAGCTCACCTCCGGGACAGGGGGCGAGGCAGCCCCAGCATTTT	CASSPPGQGARQPQHF
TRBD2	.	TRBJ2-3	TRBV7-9	TGTGCCAGCAGCGTGGGACTAGCGGGGGCTGATACGCAGTATTTT	CASSVGLAGADTQYF
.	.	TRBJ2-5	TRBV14	TGTGCCAGCAGCCAATTCCGACAGTCGTTAGAGACCCAGTACTTC	CASSQFRQSLETQYF
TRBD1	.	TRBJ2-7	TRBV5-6	TGTGCCAGCAGCTTACCGGGACAGGGCTCCTACGAGCAGTACTTC	CASSLPGQGSYEQYF
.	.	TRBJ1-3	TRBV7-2	TGTGCCAGCTCTAAGGGGGGTTCTGGAAACACCATATATTTT	CASSKGGSGNTIYF
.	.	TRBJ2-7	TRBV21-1	TGTGCCAGCAGTCCAAGGGTGGTTGGCTGGTCCTACGAGCAGTACTTC	CASSPRVVGWSYEQYF
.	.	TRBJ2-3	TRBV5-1	TGCGCCAGCAGCTTGGGATGGGGGCCAAGCACAGATACGCAGTATTTT	CASSLGWGPSTDTQYF
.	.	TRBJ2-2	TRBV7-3	TGTGCCAGCAGCTCCTTAGGGAGGACCGGGGAGCTGTTTTTT	CASSSLGRTGELFF
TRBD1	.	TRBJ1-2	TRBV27	TGTGCCAGCAGTTACAGGGGATTGGATGGCTACACCTTC	CASSYRGLDGYTF
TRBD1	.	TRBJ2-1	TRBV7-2	TGTGCCAGCAGCAAGGGGGCCAACAATGAGCAGTTCTTC	CASSKGANNEQFF
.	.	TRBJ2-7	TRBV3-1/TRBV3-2	TGTGCCAGCAGCCCCTTAGCGGAGTCCTACGAGCAGTACTTC	CASSPLAESYEQYF
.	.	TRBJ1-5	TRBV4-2	TGTGCCAGCAGCCAGGTACTAGGGACGGATCAGCCCCAGCATTTT	CASSQVLGTDQPQHF
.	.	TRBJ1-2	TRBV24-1	TGTGCCACCAGTGACGGAGGAATTAACTATGGCTACACCTTC	CATSDGGINYGYTF
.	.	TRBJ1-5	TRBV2	TGTGCCAGCAGTATCCAGTCAAATCAGCCCCAGCATTTT	CASSIQSNQPQHF
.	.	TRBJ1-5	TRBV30	TGTGCCTGGAGTGTGGGTGGGCCAAGCAATCAGCCCCAGCATTTT	CAWSVGGPSNQPQHF
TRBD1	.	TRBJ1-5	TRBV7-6	TGTGCCAGCAGCTGGGGACAGGGTGGCAATCAGCCCCAGCATTTT	CASSWGQGGNQPQHF
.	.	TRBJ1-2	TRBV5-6	TGTGCCAGCAGCTCCATCAGCTCTCGGTATGGCTACACCTTC	CASSSISSRYGYTF
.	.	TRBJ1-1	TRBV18	TGTGCCAGCTCCCCCCTGAAGATCCAAAACACTGAAGCTTTCTTT	CASSPLKIQNTEAFF
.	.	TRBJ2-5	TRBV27	TGTGCCAGCAGTTTAAGGCCTCAAGAGACCCAGTACTTC	CASSLRPQETQYF
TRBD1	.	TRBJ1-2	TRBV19	TGTGCCAGTAGTACCGACAGGGGTCGCGGCTACACCTTC	CASSTDRGRGYTF
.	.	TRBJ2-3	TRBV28	TGTGCCAGCAGCCCCGGGGGCCTCTTCGGGACAGATACGCAGTATTTT	CASSPGGLFGTDTQYF
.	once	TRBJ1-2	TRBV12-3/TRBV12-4	TGTGCCAGCAGCGGGTACTATGGCTACACCTTC	CASSGYYGYTF
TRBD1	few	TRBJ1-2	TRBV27	TGTGCCAGCAGTTTATCGGGACAGACCCATGGCTACACCTTC	CASSLSGQTHGYTF
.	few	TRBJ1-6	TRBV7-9	TGTGCCAGCAGCCGCGGGGCGGCCCGATTTGGATCACCCCTCCACTTT	CASSRGAARFGSPLHF
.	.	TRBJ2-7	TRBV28	TGTGCCAGCAGTCCCTCTGGGGCAGGGATCTCCTACGAGCAGTACTTC	CASSPSGAGISYEQYF
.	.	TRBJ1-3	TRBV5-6	TGTGCCAGCAGCTTGTATAGTCCGGGGGGCGTCCTTGGAAACACCATATATTTT	CASSLYSPGGVLGNTIYF
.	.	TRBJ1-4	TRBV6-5	TGTGCCAGCAGGCCTTCGGGGGGGGGCGCGGAAAAACTGTTTTTT	CASRPSGGGAEKLFF
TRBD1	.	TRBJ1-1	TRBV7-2	TGTGCCAGCATATCCGGACAGGCCCCGGGCACTGAAGCTTTCTTT	CASISGQAPGTEAFF
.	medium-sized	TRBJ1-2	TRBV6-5	TGTGCCAGCAGCTCGAGGGGGGGATCTGGTGGCTACACCTTC	CASSSRGGSGGYTF